Listed here are 15 T cell receptor beta chains from one sample, sequenced in a study of long-term antiretroviral therapy in people with HIV. With survey level as its setting, the immunoSEQ assay was v3.0. The method was immunoSEQ multiplex PCR; TCRdb's version includes in-frame clones alone and lacks a portion of them. The table includes 17,000 or so clones, 90% to 95% detected once. Sequencing was performed on unsorted PBMCs, taken 0.3 years after starting antiretroviral therapy. These TCRs come from a man aged 55 to 70 with HIV.

The chain couples TRBV6-1 to TRBJ2-7, with D possibly being TRBD1 or TRBD2 (5 bases each). The length of the CDR3 is 14 residues. The germline gives CDR1 MNHNS, CDR2 SASEGT. V was pared by 2 bases and J by 2 bases, with 10 bases between. CDR3 coding DNA: TGTGCCAGCAGTGAAATGAGGGGTGCCTACGAGCAGTACTTC. This sequence encodes CASSEMRGAYEQYF.

This clone came up once. J is TRBJ2-1 and V is TRBV6-5, with 8 bases aligning to TRBD1. With V trimmed by 7 bases and J by 2 bases, 7 bases remained unmatched. The germline gives CDR1 MNHEY, CDR2 SVGAGI. CDR3 size: 15 residues. The CDR3 DNA is TGTGCCAGCAAACTGCAGGGGGCCGCCTACAATGAGCAGTTCTTC. Translated, it gives CASKLQGAAYNEQFF.

The CDR3 DNA is TGTGCCACCTGGACTGGAAACACCGGGGAGCTGTTTTTT. Residues: CATWTGNTGELFF. The chain recombines TRBV27 with TRBJ2-2, with TRBD2 as a possible D gene (5 bases). The CDR3 covers 13 residues. V lost 10 bases and J 2 bases, leaving 11 bases between the germline ends. Germline-derived CDR1 and CDR2 are MNHEY and SMNVEV (reference sequence).

The gene calls are TRBV2 and TRBJ1-1; a possible D gene is TRBD1 (5 bases). Germline V lookup: CDR1 SNHLY, CDR2 FYNNEI. This CDR3 contains 12 residues. Trimming stripped 5 bases from V and 4 bases from J, with 8 bases between. CDR3 in amino acids: CASSMRGTEAFF. The CDR3 bases are TGTGCCAGCAGTATGAGGGGCACTGAAGCTTTCTTT.

J is TRBJ2-1 and V is TRBV10-1, with 8 nucleotides matching TRBD2. From germline, CDR1 is WNHNN and CDR2 SYGVQD (reference sequence). The V segment lost 1 base and the J segment 7 bases; nucleotides outside the gene matches: 3. The CDR3 totals 14 residues. The CDR3 nucleotides read TGCGCCAGCAGTGAGTTCGGGGGGGGGAATGAGCAGTTCTTC. This codes for CASSEFGGGNEQFF.

The chain is built from TRBV21-1 and TRBJ2-7; the D call of TRBD2 is as the table states it, not checked on the DNA. TRBV21-1 is reported as a pseudogene. This CDR3 is built from 13 residues. The CDR3 DNA is TGTGCCAGCAGCGCTAGTGTCTTGGACGAGCAGTACTTC. Translation: CASSASVLDEQYF.

CDR3 sequence: CASRAVGLSNQPQHF. Here the CDR3 DNA reads TGTGCCAGCAGAGCGGTCGGGCTCAGCAATCAGCCCCAGCATTTT. The chain employs TRBV6-1 and TRBJ1-5; D remains ambiguous. V was trimmed by 6 bases and J by 1 base, leaving 13 bases between them. The CDR3 sequence is 15 residues long. Germline assignment: CDR1 MNHNS and CDR2 SASEGT.

The chain couples TRBV11-2 to TRBJ2-5; no clear D gene. Germline V gives CDR1 SGHAT, CDR2 FQNNGV. CDR3 size: 13 residues. The V end was cut by 7 bases, the J end by 1 base, with 10 bases between. The CDR3 loop reads CASNRASQETQYF. The CDR3, as DNA: TGTGCCAGCAACCGCGCCTCCCAAGAGACCCAGTACTTC.

This clone came up once. The V gene is TRBV7-3, the J gene TRBJ2-3, with a possible D match to TRBD1 (6 bases). The germline V gene encodes CDR1 SGHTA and CDR2 FQGTGA. The CDR3 has 15 amino acids. Between the trimmed V and J ends, which lost 1 base and 2 bases, there was a span of 10 bases. CDR3 DNA: TGTGCCAGCAGCTTAATTGGGGGCTCCACAGATACGCAGTATTTT. Its translation is CASSLIGGSTDTQYF.

The gene calls are TRBV19 and TRBJ2-3, with a possible D match to TRBD1 (6 bases). Per germline, CDR1 LNHDA and CDR2 SQIVND (reference sequence). The CDR3 runs to 15 residues. V shed 4 bases and J shed 5 bases, with 16 bases lying between them. The DNA for the CDR3 is TGTGCCAGTAGTACCGTGGACAGTACCCAAGATACGCAGTATTTT. Protein product: CASSTVDSTQDTQYF.

V is TRBV5-1 and J is TRBJ1-4; D is undetermined. Trimming left V 0 bases short and J 0 bases short, with 3 bases between. Germline V lookup: CDR1 SGHRS, CDR2 YFSETQ. There are 14 residues in the CDR3. The CDR3 region is CASSLVATNEKLFF. DNA for the CDR3: TGCGCCAGCAGCTTGGTTGCAACTAATGAAAAACTGTTTTTT.

This chain uses TRBV10-3 with TRBJ2-3; weak D call: TRBD2 (5 bases). The V and J ends lost 11 bases and 6 bases respectively, with 18 bases between them. This CDR3 spans 13 amino acids. The germline V gene has CDR1 ENHRY and CDR2 SYGVKD. CDR3: CAGTSSPGDTQYF. In nucleotides, the CDR3 is TGTGCCGGTACCTCCTCACCGGGGGATACGCAGTATTTT.

V usage is TRBV11-2 and J usage is TRBJ2-7; D gene unclear. Trimming pared 2 bases from V and 5 bases from J, leaving 4 bases between. In germline, CDR1 is SGHAT, CDR2 FQNNGV. This CDR3 comprises 11 residues. CDR3 in amino acids: CASSLLHEQYF. CDR3 coding DNA: TGTGCCAGCAGCTTACTCCACGAGCAGTACTTC.

The chain uses TRBV5-1 and TRBJ2-5; D is unclear. Trimming removed 0 bases from V and 2 bases from J, with 14 bases in between. CDR3 length: 16 amino acids. Germline CDR1 reads SGHRS; CDR2 reads YFSETQ. The CDR3 sequence: CASSLGGGTIQETQYF. For the CDR3, the DNA is TGCGCCAGCAGCTTGGGCGGTGGTACAATACAAGAGACCCAGTACTTC.

Only one count was recorded for this clone. V usage is TRBV6-1 and J usage is TRBJ2-6; TRBD1 is a possible D gene (6 bases). Germline values: CDR1 MNHNS, CDR2 SASEGT. This CDR3 spans 14 amino acids. V lost 2 bases to trimming and J lost 4 bases, with 6 bases between them. The CDR3 sequence is CASSERGGANVLTF. CDR3 in DNA: TGTGCCAGCAGTGAAAGGGGGGGGGCCAACGTCCTGACTTTC.